Listed here are 26 T cell receptor beta chains from one sample, sequenced in a study of cytomegalovirus exposure and HLA in healthy donors. Primers: 60 Vbeta forward and 13 Jbeta reverse. Only in-frame clones appear in the TCRdb table, and some are missing; sequencing was by immunoSEQ multiplex PCR. The sample has 100,000 to 150,000 clones; approximately 75% are singletons. Sequencing used PBMCs. The receptors come from a young man in good health and CMV-seronegative.

Only a few counts were recorded for this clone. The V gene is TRBV5-4, the J gene TRBJ1-2; TRBD1 agrees at 8 bases. Germline CDR1 reads SGHNT; CDR2 reads YYREEE (reference sequence). This CDR3 has 14 residues. J was trimmed by 3 bases and V by 3 bases; bases with no gene match: 4. The DNA for the CDR3 is TGTGCCAGCAGCTCTAAACAGGGGGACTATGGCTACACCTTC. Its translation is CASSSKQGDYGYTF.

This clone turned up a few times. One junction end does not reproduce the germline sequence, and a read error may be involved. The V call is TRBV7-7, the J call TRBJ2-7, with TRBD1 identical over 9 bases. CDR1 and CDR2 (germline): SSHAT, FNYEAQ (reference sequence). The CDR3 contains 13 residues. The CDR3 region is CASSRDRENEQYF. CDR3 nucleotide sequence: TGTGCTAGCAGCCGGGACAGGGAAAACGAGCAGTACTTC.

A single count supports this clone. The rearrangement joins TRBV5-1 to TRBJ2-3; 13 bases fit TRBD2. With V trimmed by 4 bases and J by 2 bases, 4 bases remained unmatched. CDR3 length: 16 amino acids. Germline-derived CDR1 and CDR2 are SGHRS and YFSETQ. The CDR3: CASSIGTSGATDTQYF. CDR3 bases: TGCGCCAGCAGCATCGGGACTAGCGGGGCCACAGATACGCAGTATTTT. The full variable domain, its missing parts supplied by reference TRBV5-1 and TRBJ2-3, is KAGVTQTPRYLIKTRGQQVTLSCSPISGHRSVSWYQQTPGQGLQFLFEYFSETQRNKGNFPGRFSGRQFSNSRSEMNVSTLELGDSALYLCASSIGTSGATDTQYFGPGTRLTVL.

V and J are TRBV7-9 and TRBJ1-1; maybe TRBD1 (6 bases). Trimming shortened V by 4 bases and J by 8 bases, and 11 bases separated the two germline ends. CDR1 is SEHNR and CDR2 is FQNEAQ in the germline V gene (reference sequence). This CDR3 region has 12 residues. CDR3 DNA: TGTGCCAGCAGCTCCTTCGACAGGGAAGCTTTCTTT. Translated: CASSSFDREAFF.

This rearrangement joins TRBV6-5 to TRBJ2-1; tentative D call: TRBD2 (5 bases). Trimming shortened V by 2 bases and J by 6 bases, and 14 bases separated the two germline ends. The CDR3 has 15 residues. Germline V gene sequence: CDR1 MNHEY, CDR2 SVGAGI. This chain's CDR3 is CASSYGLEAVNEQFF. CDR3 nucleotides: TGTGCCAGCAGTTACGGACTGGAGGCAGTCAATGAGCAGTTCTTC.

The chain has TRBV7-3 and TRBJ2-1, with 16 positions matching TRBD2. Germline V gene lookup returns CDR1 SGHTA and CDR2 FQGTGA. The J segment lost 12 bases and the V segment lost 5 bases, leaving 7 bases of the junction unmatched. The CDR3 sequence is 15 residues long. CDR3 region: CASSAGGLAGGAQFF. The DNA of the CDR3 is TGTGCCAGCAGCGCAGGGGGACTAGCGGGGGGGGCGCAGTTCTTC.

This chain links TRBV5-4 with TRBJ2-3, with a possible D match to TRBD2 (5 bases). The germline V and J ends were trimmed by 0 bases and 0 bases, with 11 bases remaining between them. CDR3 length: 16 residues. Germline V gene lookup returns CDR1 SGHNT and CDR2 YYREEE (reference sequence). Here the CDR3 reads CASSLAADGSTDTQYF. Here the CDR3 DNA reads TGTGCCAGCAGCTTGGCAGCGGACGGGAGCACAGATACGCAGTATTTT.

The CDR3 spells CASSKGANTGELFF. The CDR3 bases are TGTGCCAGCAGCAAGGGAGCGAACACCGGGGAGCTGTTTTTT. The chain recombines TRBV9 with TRBJ2-2; tentative D call: TRBD2 (5 bases). The length of the CDR3 is 14 residues. Between the trimmed V and J ends, which lost 4 bases and 0 bases, there was a span of 7 bases. The V gene's germline CDR1 is SGDLS and CDR2 YYNGEE.

The table lists this clone with a count of one. The chain couples TRBV4-1 to TRBJ1-1; D possibly corresponds to TRBD1 (5 bases). Trimming removed 2 bases at V and 3 bases at J, with 19 bases between. The CDR3 covers 17 residues. CDR1 MGHRA and CDR2 YSYEKL come from the germline V gene. The CDR3 nucleotides are TGCGCCAGCAGCCAACCCCCCGGGGGACCTGTGGACACTGAAGCTTTCTTT. This codes for CASSQPPGGPVDTEAFF.

This clone was seen a few times. The chain combines TRBV6-4 with TRBJ2-2; D is uncertain. CDR3 length: 13 amino acids. The V end was cut by 0 bases, the J end by 4 bases, with 3 bases between. Germline V gene lookup returns CDR1 MRHNA and CDR2 SNTAGT. The CDR3 loop reads CASSDSSTGELFF. The CDR3 region has the DNA TGTGCCAGCAGTGACTCTAGCACCGGGGAGCTGTTTTTT.

CDR3 amino acids: CATGTGGETQYF. Here the CDR3 DNA reads TGTGCCACCGGCACGGGTGGGGAGACCCAGTACTTC. This sequence joins TRBV10-3 and TRBJ2-5; D gene uncertain. V was shortened by 10 bases and J by 5 bases, with 14 bases between the two germline ends. CDR1 and CDR2 from the germline V gene are ENHRY and SYGVKD. This CDR3 comprises 12 residues.

V and J are TRBV5-1 and TRBJ1-4; D call uncertain. The CDR3 is 14 residues long. Germline lookup yields CDR1 SGHRS and CDR2 YFSETQ. Trimming stripped 0 bases from V and 8 bases from J, with 11 bases between. CDR3 protein: CASSLADIQEKLFF. CDR3 coding DNA: TGCGCCAGCAGCTTGGCCGACATTCAGGAAAAACTGTTTTTT.

The chain joins TRBV6-5 to TRBJ1-2; TRBD1 aligns across 8 bases. This CDR3 comprises 14 residues. CDR1 is MNHEY, CDR2 SVGAGI, per germline. After removal of 6 bases from V and 2 bases from J, the junction contained 5 bases not matched to a gene. CDR3 sequence (DNA): TGTGCCAGCAGGCGGACAGGGTGGAACTATGGCTACACCTTC. Its translation: CASRRTGWNYGYTF.

This clone was seen more than once but under ten times. The chain has TRBV18 and TRBJ2-7; D is possibly TRBD1 (6 bases). The CDR3 has 17 residues. Germline V gene data show CDR1 as KGHSH and CDR2 as LQKENI. V was shortened by 2 bases and J by 2 bases, with 19 bases between the two germline ends. In nucleotides, the CDR3 is TGTGCCAGCTCACCAGGGACAAGCGAGATGGGAGCCTACGAGCAGTACTTC. This translates into CASSPGTSEMGAYEQYF.

This clone was found a few times. The V call is TRBV28, the J call TRBJ1-6; D is possibly TRBD1 (5 bases). CDR1 and CDR2 from the germline V gene are MDHEN and SYDVKM. The CDR3 extends over 16 amino acids. Trimming left V 2 bases short and J 7 bases short, with 15 bases between. In DNA form, the CDR3 reads TGTGCCAGCAGTTTAGGCTTCAGGGAAGGCAATTCACCCCTCCACTTT. It yields the protein CASSLGFREGNSPLHF.

V is TRBV5-1 and J is TRBJ2-7, with D maybe TRBD1 (6 bases). V lost 4 bases, J lost 4 bases, and 9 bases lay in between. Germline CDR1 reads SGHRS; CDR2 reads YFSETQ. The CDR3 covers 12 residues. CDR3 DNA: TGCGCCAGCAGCACAACAGGGTACGAGCAGTACTTC. Translating it yields CASSTTGYEQYF.

The chain couples TRBV5-4 to TRBJ2-7; the match to TRBD1 covers 9 bases. The germline V gene has CDR1 SGHNT and CDR2 YYREEE (reference sequence). The CDR3 consists of 16 residues. The ends lost 4 bases at V and 1 base at J; junction bases unmatched: 9. The CDR3 spells CASSTKPGQGSYEQYF. CDR3 nucleotide sequence: TGTGCCAGCAGCACCAAGCCGGGACAGGGTTCCTACGAGCAGTACTTC.

This chain connects TRBV2 to TRBJ1-2; 11 bases map to TRBD1. J gave up 0 bases and V 6 bases, and 6 bases lay outside the gene matches. The CDR3 runs to 16 residues. CDR1 and CDR2 (germline): SNHLY, FYNNEI. In DNA form, the CDR3 reads TGTGCCAGCAGCGGACAGGGGGCCCGCTCTAACTATGGCTACACCTTC. This sequence encodes CASSGQGARSNYGYTF.

The genes are TRBV5-1 and TRBJ2-1; 7 nucleotides align to TRBD2. V was pared by 2 bases and J by 8 bases, with 16 bases of the junction left unmatched. The CDR3 contains 17 residues. Germline CDR1 SGHRS, CDR2 YFSETQ. The CDR3 protein is CASSFLFVSGTGDEQFF. The CDR3, as DNA: TGCGCCAGCAGCTTCCTCTTCGTCAGCGGGACGGGCGATGAGCAGTTCTTC.

The chain carries TRBV5-1 and TRBJ2-7; 9 bases match TRBD2. V dropped 4 bases and J dropped 2; count of bases not matched to a gene: 7. Germline CDR1 SGHRS, CDR2 YFSETQ. The CDR3 runs 15 residues. The CDR3 protein is CASSPIAGAAYEQYF. The DNA of the CDR3 is TGCGCCAGCAGCCCGATAGCGGGGGCCGCCTACGAGCAGTACTTC.

The J gene is TRBJ2-3, the V gene TRBV28, with 8 bases matching TRBD2. V lost 1 base and J lost 6; bases outside the gene matches: 6. Germline V gene sequence: CDR1 MDHEN, CDR2 SYDVKM. This CDR3 contains 15 residues. The chain's CDR3 is CASSLSSGGGDTQYF. CDR3 sequence (DNA): TGTGCCAGCAGTTTATCGAGCGGGGGAGGTGATACGCAGTATTTT.

This sequence joins TRBV7-3 and TRBJ2-5; D uncertain. V dropped 5 bases and J dropped 1 base, with 11 bases sitting between them. Germline CDR1 SGHTA, CDR2 FQGTGA. This CDR3 is built from 14 residues. The CDR3 here is CASSPSHSQETQYF. CDR3 nucleotides: TGTGCCAGCAGCCCATCCCACAGCCAAGAGACCCAGTACTTC.

This clone appeared a single time. The chain links TRBV5-4 to TRBJ2-5, with 7 positions matching TRBD2. V lost 0 bases to trimming and J lost 5 bases; unmatched junction nucleotides: 10. Germline CDR1 and CDR2: SGHNT and YYREEE (reference sequence). There are 16 residues in the CDR3. In DNA form, the CDR3 reads TGTGCCAGCAGCTTGGCCTCGGGAGGATCTGGTGAGACCCAGTACTTC. Translating it yields CASSLASGGSGETQYF.

This rearrangement joins TRBV4-1 to TRBJ1-2; no clear D gene. Germline CDR1 is MGHRA and CDR2 is YSYEKL. The CDR3 runs 14 residues. Trimming removed 0 bases from V and 2 bases from J, with 7 bases in between. This CDR3 reads CASSQEMRNYGYTF. DNA of the CDR3: TGCGCCAGCAGCCAAGAGATGAGGAACTATGGCTACACCTTC.

This clone has only one observation. V is TRBV21-1 and J is TRBJ2-5; the table calls TRBD2, which could not be checked here. TRBV21-1 is annotated as a pseudogene. CDR3 length: 16 amino acids. The CDR3 region is CASSKTDGKLKETQYF. CDR3 nucleotides: TGTGCCAGCAGCAAAACGGACGGGAAATTAAAAGAGACCCAGTACTTC.

The chain has TRBV9 and TRBJ2-5; tentative D call: TRBD1 (6 bases). V dropped 1 base and J dropped 2 bases, with 21 bases sitting between them. Germline V gene sequence: CDR1 SGDLS, CDR2 YYNGEE. CDR3 length: 18 amino acids. CDR3 amino acids: CASSVSPRTESLQETQYF. The CDR3 coding sequence is TGTGCCAGCAGCGTAAGTCCCAGGACAGAAAGTCTTCAAGAGACCCAGTACTTC.